This T cell receptor (beta chain) derives from a study of T cell repertoires in cytomegalovirus infection. Study context: Public TCR beta signatures indicated both CMV infection and matching HLA type. Study conclusions and caveats: Dominating the ex vivo response were HLA-C-restricted CMV-specific TCR beta clonotypes. Frequencies of public TCR beta families were cumulated, and this identified carriers of CMV plus the relevant HLA.

This clonotype was observed a handful of times. The antigen is unknown. The CDR3 is 16 residues long. Germline V gene sequence: CDR1 MNHEY, CDR2 SVGAGI. J gave up 5 bases and V 5 bases, and 10 bases lay outside the gene matches. Via MiXCR, TCRdb re-called the reads, giving one row per CDR3 protein. The sample holds about 440,000 distinct CDR3 sequences; under 40% are singletons and the top ten take roughly 13%. The sample consisted of PBMCs. The clonotype comes from a human donor in good health (CMV status not recorded). Some clones in this sample may be carry-over from other donors' samples. J is TRBJ2-1 and V is TRBV6-5; 9 nucleotides align to TRBD2. The CDR3 coding sequence is TGTGCCAGCAGTAACCCTAGCGGGGTTGGCAACAATGAGCAGTTCTTC. Protein: CASSNPSGVGNNEQFF.